This T cell receptor (beta chain) stems from a study of blood T cell repertoires in COVID-19. The germline CDR1 and CDR2 sequences are ENHRY and SYGVKD. CDR3 length equals 15 residues. After removal of 7 bases from V and 4 bases from J, the junction contained 7 bases not matched to a gene. In the original analysis: The authors estimated nucleated cell counts from reference gene primer amplification. Clones were read by immunoSEQ multiplex PCR, and TCRdb kept only the in-frame ones, dropping some. Clone size and the V and J calls come from that table; the DNA yielded D and trimming. This sample has about 360,000 clones, with 65% to 90% found just once.

The rearrangement joins TRBV10-3 to TRBJ2-2, with TRBD1 identical over 9 bases. The sample consisted of peripheral blood. This clonotype originated in a woman aged 60-70 years with COVID-19, enrolled during active disease. CDR3 nucleotide sequence: TGTGCCATCACCCCGGGACAGGGACCCACCGGGGAGCTGTTTTTT. Its protein product is CAITPGQGPTGELFF.